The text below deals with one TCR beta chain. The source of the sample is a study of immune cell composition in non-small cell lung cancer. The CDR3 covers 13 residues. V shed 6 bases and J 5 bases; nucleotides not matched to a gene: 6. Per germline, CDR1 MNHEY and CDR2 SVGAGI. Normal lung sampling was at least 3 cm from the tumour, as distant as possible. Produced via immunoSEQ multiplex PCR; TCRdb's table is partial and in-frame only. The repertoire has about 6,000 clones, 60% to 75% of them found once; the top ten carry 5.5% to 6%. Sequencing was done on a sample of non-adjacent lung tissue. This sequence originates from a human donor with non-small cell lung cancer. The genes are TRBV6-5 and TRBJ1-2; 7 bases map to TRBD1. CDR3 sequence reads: CASRLTGDYGYTF. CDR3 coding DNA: TGTGCCAGCAGACTTACAGGGGATTATGGCTACACCTTC.